Presented here are 16 T cell receptor beta chains from one specimen sequenced in a study of CD8+ T cells in alopecia areata. In each case, RNA was isolated and then reverse transcribed into cDNA as the sequencing template. Repertoires were generated with immunoSEQ multiplex PCR, while TCRdb's copy carries only in-frame clones and drops some. The sample lists 150,000 or so clones; 47% were seen once. The sequenced material came from CD4+ T cells sorted from blood. The receptors here all came from a human donor with alopecia areata.

The chain combines TRBV2 with TRBJ2-1; 11 positions match TRBD2. CDR1 is SNHLY and CDR2 is FYNNEI in the germline V gene. The trim removed 5 bases at V and 2 bases at J, leaving 5 bases unmatched. This CDR3 comprises 16 residues. The CDR3 bases are TGTGCCAGCAGTCAAACTAGCGGGAGTACCTACAATGAGCAGTTCTTC. It translates to CASSQTSGSTYNEQFF. The variable domain in full, completed from reference TRBV2 and TRBJ2-1, reads EPEVTQTPSHQVTQMGQEVILRCVPISNHLYFYWYRQILGQKVEFLVSFYNNEISEKSEIFDDQFSVERPDGSNFTLKIRSTKLEDSAMYFCASSQTSGSTYNEQFFGPGTRLTVL.

J is TRBJ2-7 and V is TRBV6-5; D call uncertain. The V gene lost 5 bases and the J gene lost 3 bases, with 11 bases spanning the gap. This CDR3 comprises 13 residues. Germline lookup yields CDR1 MNHEY and CDR2 SVGAGI. CDR3 sequence (DNA): TGTGCCAGCAGTCGTGGCCGGAACTACGAGCAGTACTTC. Amino acids: CASSRGRNYEQYF.

The rearrangement joins TRBV30 to TRBJ2-1; D uncertain. The CDR3 is made up of 13 amino acids. CDR1 is GTSNPN and CDR2 is SVGIG in the germline V gene (reference sequence). V was trimmed by 3 bases and J by 3 bases, leaving 9 bases between them. The chain's CDR3 is CAWRGRSYNEQFF. The CDR3 bases are TGTGCCTGGAGAGGGCGCAGCTACAATGAGCAGTTCTTC. The variable domain in full, completed from reference TRBV30 and TRBJ2-1, reads SQTIHQWPATLVQPVGSPLSLECTVEGTSNPNLYWYRQAAGRGLQLLFYSVGIGQISSEVPQNLSASRPQDRQFILSSKKLLLSDSGFYLCAWRGRSYNEQFFGPGTRLTVL.

The table lists this clone with a few counts. This chain connects TRBV2 to TRBJ2-7; D gene ambiguous. The CDR3 loop spans 14 amino acids. The V gene's germline CDR1 is SNHLY and CDR2 FYNNEI. Trimming removed 4 bases from V and 4 bases from J, with 14 bases in between. CDR3: CASSGISAIYEQYF. The CDR3 DNA reads TGTGCCAGCAGTGGAATTTCAGCGATTTACGAGCAGTACTTC.

This clone occurred a few times. V gene TRBV14 combines with J gene TRBJ2-6; D is perhaps TRBD1 or TRBD2 (6 bases each). This CDR3 has 15 residues. Deletions cut 5 bases from V and 4 bases from J, with 12 bases between. Germline V lookup: CDR1 SGHDN, CDR2 FVKESK. The CDR3 here is CASSSGAQGANVLTF. The CDR3 DNA reads as TGTGCCAGCAGCTCGGGGGCGCAAGGGGCCAACGTCCTGACTTTC.

This clone was observed a handful of times. This sequence joins TRBV29-1 and TRBJ2-7; 10 bases are shared with TRBD1. J lost 3 bases, V lost 4 bases, and 6 bases had no gene match. CDR3 length equals 14 residues. The germline CDR1 and CDR2 sequences are SQVTM and ANQGSEA. The CDR3 sequence: CSVGFRDRGYEQYF. The CDR3 region has the DNA TGCAGCGTTGGATTCCGGGACAGGGGCTACGAGCAGTACTTC.

This rearrangement joins TRBV5-1 to TRBJ2-6; a possible D gene is TRBD1 (6 bases). CDR1 is SGHRS, CDR2 YFSETQ, per germline. This CDR3 has 15 amino acids. Trimming took 4 bases from V and 4 from J, leaving 12 bases between them. CDR3 nucleotide sequence: TGCGCCAGCAGCATAACAGGGATAGGGGCCAACGTCCTGACTTTC. This gives the protein CASSITGIGANVLTF.

This clone has only a few counts. The chain employs TRBV30 and TRBJ1-5; 7 positions match TRBD1. Germline trimming cut 0 bases from V and 6 bases from J; bases unmatched to any gene: 5. The CDR3 runs to 14 residues. Germline assignment: CDR1 GTSNPN and CDR2 SVGIG (reference sequence). DNA of the CDR3: TGTGCCTGGAGTGTACGACAGGGCAGTCAGCCCCAGCATTTT. This gives the protein CAWSVRQGSQPQHF.

The chain uses TRBV29-1 and TRBJ2-1, with D perhaps given as TRBD1 or TRBD2 (5 bases each). This CDR3 has 12 amino acids. Germline values: CDR1 SQVTM, CDR2 ANQGSEA. V lost 0 bases and J 8 bases, leaving 8 bases between the germline ends. CDR3: CSVEEGTDEQFF. CDR3 DNA sequence: TGCAGCGTTGAAGAGGGGACGGATGAGCAGTTCTTC.

The V call is TRBV30, the J call TRBJ2-2, with a possible D match to TRBD1 (6 bases). The ends were cut back, 1 base at V and 1 base at J, with 7 bases in the middle. In germline, CDR1 is GTSNPN, CDR2 SVGIG (reference sequence). The CDR3 totals 14 residues. As DNA, the CDR3 is TGTGCCTGGAGTGAGACAGGGAACACCGGGGAGCTGTTTTTT. This encodes CAWSETGNTGELFF.

The V and J genes are TRBV29-1 and TRBJ2-6; 11 bases are a match to TRBD1. CDR1 and CDR2 (germline): SQVTM, ANQGSEA. This CDR3 comprises 19 residues. The V segment lost 0 bases and the J segment 2 bases; nucleotides outside the gene matches: 9. The CDR3 here is CSVEDEDRGRPTGANVLTF. In nucleotides, the CDR3 is TGCAGCGTTGAAGATGAGGACAGGGGGCGTCCAACTGGGGCCAACGTCCTGACTTTC.

The rearrangement links TRBV7-9 to TRBJ2-7; D is ambiguous. V gave up 5 bases and J gave up 3 bases, with 11 bases separating them. CDR1 and CDR2 from the germline V gene are SEHNR and FQNEAQ (reference sequence). The CDR3 totals 13 residues. CDR3 residues: CASSPRSSYEQYF. DNA of the CDR3: TGTGCCAGCAGCCCCAGAAGCAGCTACGAGCAGTACTTC.

This sequence joins TRBV7-2 and TRBJ2-1; D uncertain. CDR1 and CDR2 (germline): SGHTA, FQGNSA. The CDR3 covers 16 residues. V lost 0 bases, J lost 5 bases, and 14 bases lay in between. CDR3 residues: CASSLASGPSDNEQFF. The CDR3 region has the DNA TGTGCCAGCAGCTTAGCGTCCGGGCCCAGCGACAATGAGCAGTTCTTC. Based on the CDR3 plus reference TRBV7-2 and TRBJ2-1, the full variable domain is GAGVSQSPSNKVTEKGKDVELRCDPISGHTALYWYRQSLGQGLEFLIYFQGNSAPDKSGLPSDRFSAERTGGSVSTLTIQRTQQEDSAVYLCASSLASGPSDNEQFFGPGTRLTVL.

The rearrangement joins TRBV28 to TRBJ1-2, with D perhaps matching TRBD1 (6 bases). The CDR3 consists of 13 residues. Trimming removed 5 bases at V and 2 bases at J, with 9 bases between. Germline lookup yields CDR1 MDHEN and CDR2 SYDVKM. The CDR3 coding sequence is TGTGCCAGCAGTCTTCAGGGGAACTATGGCTACACCTTC. Protein sequence: CASSLQGNYGYTF.

The rearrangement joins TRBV5-1 to TRBJ2-1; the match to TRBD2 covers 8 bases. Germline assignment: CDR1 SGHRS and CDR2 YFSETQ. The CDR3 spans 16 residues. Germline trimming cut 0 bases from V and 5 bases from J; bases unmatched to any gene: 7. CDR3 nucleotides: TGCGCCAGCAGCTTGGCCCTAGCGGGTATTAACAATGAGCAGTTCTTC. The encoded protein is CASSLALAGINNEQFF. Looking up the rest from reference TRBV5-1 and TRBJ2-1 gives the full variable domain: KAGVTQTPRYLIKTRGQQVTLSCSPISGHRSVSWYQQTPGQGLQFLFEYFSETQRNKGNFPGRFSGRQFSNSRSEMNVSTLELGDSALYLCASSLALAGINNEQFFGPGTRLTVL.

This clone was observed a handful of times. This chain connects TRBV4-1 to TRBJ2-2; 11 bases match TRBD2. The length of the CDR3 is 16 residues. Trimming cost V 4 bases and J 5 bases; bases outside gene matches: 6. Germline CDR1 MGHRA, CDR2 YSYEKL. CDR3 residues: CASSRGLADNTGELFF. CDR3 DNA: TGCGCCAGCAGCCGGGGACTAGCGGATAATACCGGGGAGCTGTTTTTT.